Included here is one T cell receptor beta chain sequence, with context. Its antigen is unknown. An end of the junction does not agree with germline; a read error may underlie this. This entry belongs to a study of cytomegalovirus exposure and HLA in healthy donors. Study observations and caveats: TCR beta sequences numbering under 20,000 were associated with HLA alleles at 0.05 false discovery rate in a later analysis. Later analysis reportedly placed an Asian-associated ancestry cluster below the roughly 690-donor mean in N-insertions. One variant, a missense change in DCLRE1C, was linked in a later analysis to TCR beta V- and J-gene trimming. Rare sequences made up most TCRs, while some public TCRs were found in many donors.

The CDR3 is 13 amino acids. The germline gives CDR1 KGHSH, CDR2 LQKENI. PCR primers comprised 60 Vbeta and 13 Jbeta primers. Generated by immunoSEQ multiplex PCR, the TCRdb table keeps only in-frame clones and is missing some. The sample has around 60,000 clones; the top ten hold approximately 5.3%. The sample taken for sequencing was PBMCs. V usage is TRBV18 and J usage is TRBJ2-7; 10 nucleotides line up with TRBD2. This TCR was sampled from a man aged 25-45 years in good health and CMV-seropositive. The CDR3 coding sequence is TGTGCCAGCTCAACCGGGACTAGCGACCCGCCATCCTTC. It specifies CASSTGTSDPPSF. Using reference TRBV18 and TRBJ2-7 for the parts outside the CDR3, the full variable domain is NAGVMQNPRHLVRRRGQEARLRCSPMKGHSHVYWYRQLPEEGLKFMVYLQKENIIDESGMPKERFSAEFPKEGPSILRIQQVVRGDSAAYFCASSTGTSDPPSFGPGTRLTVT.